Listed here are 14 T cell receptor beta chains from one sample, sequenced in a study of neurological immune-mediated disorders. TCRdb itself ran the 5' RACE reads through MiXCR, one entry per CDR3 protein. The sample gives some 54,000 distinct CDR3 sequences, about 10% of which show up once; about 6.3% is in the top ten. Time point: longitudinal time-point 1 (baseline). The material sequenced was PBMCs. The receptor source for this set is a male donor with HTLV-1-associated myelopathy (HAM/TSP).

This clonotype was counted at least ten times. V is TRBV9 and J is TRBJ2-6; D not resolved. Germline values: CDR1 SGDLS, CDR2 YYNGEE. Trimming left V 3 bases short and J 0 bases short, with 16 bases between. This CDR3 has 18 amino acids. The CDR3 protein is CASSARIETSSGANVLTF. The DNA of the CDR3 is TGTGCCAGCAGCGCGCGGATCGAGACAAGCTCTGGGGCCAACGTCCTGACTTTC.

This clonotype was counted many times. The chain joins TRBV5-1 to TRBJ2-5; D is unresolved. This CDR3 is built from 15 residues. Germline lookup yields CDR1 SGHRS and CDR2 YFSETQ. Trimming shortened V by 0 bases and J by 1 base, and 10 bases separated the two germline ends. The CDR3 nucleotides read TGCGCCAGCAGCTTGGAGCCCCTAAGCCAAGAGACCCAGTACTTC. Residues: CASSLEPLSQETQYF. The full variable domain, with the rest looked up from reference TRBV5-1 and TRBJ2-5, is KAGVTQTPRYLIKTRGQQVTLSCSPISGHRSVSWYQQTPGQGLQFLFEYFSETQRNKGNFPGRFSGRQFSNSRSEMNVSTLELGDSALYLCASSLEPLSQETQYFGPGTRLLVL.

This clonotype was counted many times. The chain carries TRBV3-1 and TRBJ2-1; 9 bases match TRBD2. V gave up 2 bases and J gave up 4 bases; unmatched junction bases: 3. The CDR3 runs to 15 residues. Germline V gene data show CDR1 as LGHDT and CDR2 as YNNKEL (reference sequence). CDR3 in DNA: TGTGCCAGCAGCCAACGCGGGGGGGTATACAATGAGCAGTTCTTC. It encodes CASSQRGGVYNEQFF.

The table lists this clonotype with many counts. The chain employs TRBV20-1 and TRBJ1-2, with 7 bases that match TRBD1. The CDR3 sequence is 14 residues long. Germline V lookup: CDR1 DFQATT, CDR2 SNEGSKA (reference sequence). V was clipped by 1 base and J by 4 bases; unmatched bases: 6. CDR3 protein: CSARGKGAGYGYTF. CDR3 DNA sequence: TGCAGTGCTAGAGGGAAGGGGGCGGGCTATGGCTACACCTTC.

Points on this clonotype: A much larger clone lies one base from this, so it may be a read error. The rearrangement uses TRBV5-1 and TRBJ1-6; 9 bases are shared with TRBD1. The V gene end was trimmed by 2 bases and the J gene end by 7 bases; junction bases not matched to a gene: 7. Germline CDR1 SGHRS, CDR2 YFSETQ. The CDR3 totals 16 residues. This chain's CDR3 is CASSLWGQGRNSPLHF. CDR3 nucleotides: TGCGCCAGCAGCTTATGGGGACAGGGACGGAATTCACCCCTCCACTTT.

V and J are TRBV5-1 and TRBJ2-5; tentatively, D is TRBD2 (5 bases). The CDR3 loop spans 14 amino acids. Germline CDR1 is SGHRS and CDR2 is YFSETQ. Trimming took 5 bases from V and 4 from J, leaving 15 bases between them. The CDR3 region is CASSEGANGETQYF. CDR3 DNA: TGCGCCAGCAGTGAGGGTGCAAATGGAGAGACCCAGTACTTC.

The chain joins TRBV18 to TRBJ1-4; D is undetermined. Deletions cut 3 bases from V and 8 bases from J, with 16 bases between. The germline V gene has CDR1 KGHSH and CDR2 LQKENI. CDR3 length: 15 amino acids. CDR3 in DNA: TGTGCCAGCTCACCCTGGGAAGGAGTCCACGAAAAACTGTTTTTT. Translated, it gives CASSPWEGVHEKLFF.

This clonotype occurred many times. The chain employs TRBV7-2 and TRBJ2-1; 9 bases line up with TRBD2. The CDR3 is made up of 19 amino acids. The germline V gene encodes CDR1 SGHTA and CDR2 FQGNSA. The junction had 23 bases not matched to a gene; V was cut back by 4 bases and J by 10 bases. This CDR3 is CASSSHIGGLGGLAPEQFF. CDR3 sequence (DNA): TGTGCCAGCAGCTCCCATATTGGGGGTTTAGGGGGACTAGCACCAGAGCAGTTCTTC. The variable domain in full, with the rest retrieved from reference TRBV7-2 and TRBJ2-1, is GAGVSQSPSNKVTEKGKDVELRCDPISGHTALYWYRQSLGQGLEFLIYFQGNSAPDKSGLPSDRFSAERTGGSVSTLTIQRTQQEDSAVYLCASSSHIGGLGGLAPEQFFGPGTRLTVL.

This clonotype came up many times. V is TRBV18 and J is TRBJ2-2; 7 bases are a match to TRBD1. Germline loops: CDR1 KGHSH, CDR2 LQKENI. The J segment lost 1 base and the V segment lost 3 bases, leaving 2 bases of the junction unmatched. The CDR3 is made up of 15 amino acids. As DNA, the CDR3 is TGTGCCAGCTCACCGGACAGGTTGAACACCGGGGAGCTGTTTTTT. Amino acids: CASSPDRLNTGELFF.

Ten or more counts support this clonotype. V and J are TRBV20-1 and TRBJ2-1; TRBD2 is a possible D gene (5 bases). In germline, CDR1 is DFQATT, CDR2 SNEGSKA (reference sequence). V was trimmed by 0 bases and J by 4 bases, leaving 10 bases between them. This CDR3 is 14 amino acids long. CDR3 bases: TGCAGTGCTAGAGATACAGAGGGATACAATGAGCAGTTCTTC. It yields the protein CSARDTEGYNEQFF.

Many counts were recorded for this clonotype. The genes are TRBV3-1 and TRBJ1-5; the D is unclear. The CDR3 spans 12 residues. Trimming removed 1 base from V and 10 bases from J, with 8 bases in between. The V gene's germline CDR1 is LGHDT and CDR2 YNNKEL (reference sequence). CDR3 loop: CASSQGGPPQHF. CDR3 bases: TGTGCCAGCAGCCAAGGGGGTCCACCCCAGCATTTT.

This clonotype occurred many times. The chain couples TRBV6-2 or TRBV6-3 to TRBJ2-1, with 11 nucleotides matching TRBD1. The CDR3 is made up of 18 amino acids. J was trimmed by 0 bases and V by 6 bases; bases with no gene match: 10. Germline assignment: CDR1 MNHEY and CDR2 SVGEGT. The CDR3 nucleotides are TGTGCCAGCAGAGGGGGGGACAGGGGGTCAAGCTCCTACAATGAGCAGTTCTTC. Amino acids: CASRGGDRGSSSYNEQFF.

This clonotype appeared a few times. The V gene is TRBV7-2, the J gene TRBJ1-5; TRBD1 might be the D (6 bases). This CDR3 comprises 13 residues. The V end lost 4 bases, the J end lost 6 bases, and 10 bases lay between the germline ends. Germline V gives CDR1 SGHTA, CDR2 FQGNSA. CDR3 nucleotide sequence: TGTGCCAGCAGCTGGAGGGGGGCTCAGCCCCAGCATTTT. This encodes CASSWRGAQPQHF.

This clonotype was detected ten times or more. This chain connects TRBV20-1 to TRBJ2-7; 9 bases align to TRBD2. V was pared by 2 bases and J by 3 bases, with 11 bases of the junction left unmatched. Germline assignment: CDR1 DFQATT and CDR2 SNEGSKA (reference sequence). This CDR3 spans 16 amino acids. CDR3 bases: TGCAGTGCTAGACACTTAGCGCGGGGGGGGGGCTACGAGCAGTACTTC. It yields the protein CSARHLARGGGYEQYF.